This TCR beta chain was identified during a study of shared clonotypes between healthy human individuals. For the study at large: CD8 memory received one plate per donor, CD8 naive two, CD4 memory three and CD4 naive three. Study-level points and caveats: In having few donors, the study represented limited genetic and exposure-history diversity. For naive CD4 cells, 4% to 5% of clonotypes were shared across a handful of donors.

This table comes from immunoSEQ multiplex PCR, and its TCRdb copy is limited to in-frame clones, with some not included. The repertoire holds about 770,000 clones, with over 60% as singletons. As regards this clone: The antigen is undetermined.

The V gene end was trimmed by 5 bases and the J gene end by 1 base; junction bases not matched to a gene: 1. The germline gives CDR1 MNHEY, CDR2 SVGAGI. This CDR3 comprises 13 residues. The gene calls are TRBV6-5 and TRBJ2-5; TRBD1 agrees at 7 bases. The origin of this receptor is a woman younger than 45 in good health. Specimen: memory CD4+ T cells sorted from blood. Described subset: CD45RA-negative fraction. CDR3 residues: CASSRTGQETQYF. The CDR3 coding sequence is TGTGCCAGCAGTCGGACAGGCCAAGAGACCCAGTACTTC.